Listed below are T cell receptor beta chains from one sample, sequenced in a study of T cells in Graves' hyperthyroidism and ophthalmopathy. Each CDR3 protein gets one entry after TCRdb re-called the multiplex PCR reads with MiXCR. The data show under 300,000 distinct CDR3 sequences, more than 12% seen once. The sample taken for sequencing was blood. Every receptor here comes from a woman between 40 and 50 years old with Graves' hyperthyroidism that later progressed to Graves' ophthalmopathy. Both conserved end residues are trimmed from each CDR3.

J gene,V gene,CDR3 length,CDR3 protein
TRBJ2-7,TRBV30,11,ACPKGVTYEQY
TRBJ2-5,TRBV6-1,14,ASGRGGRPPQETQY
TRBJ1-1,TRBV2,12,ASSELVLNTEAF
TRBJ2-7,TRBV18,12,ASSPGLAVYEQY
TRBJ1-3,TRBV6-1,13,ASSPGGPAGNTIY
TRBJ2-7,TRBV28,10,ASSLVSREQY
TRBJ2-1,TRBV28,14,ASSLSTSGSYNEQF
TRBJ2-7,TRBV6-1,12,ASRSPGRNYEQY
TRBJ1-2,TRBV11-2,15,ASSLTPGLKPLYGYT
TRBJ2-2,TRBV5-4,14,ASSLAPNRPTGGLF
TRBJ2-3,TRBV11-2,14,ASSLDRLAGGDTQY
TRBJ1-4,TRBV28,14,ASSSIWGGEDEKLF
TRBJ2-3,TRBV19,15,ASSIRLALRGTDTQY
TRBJ2-1,TRBV6-1,12,ATRAGGVYNEQF
TRBJ2-7,TRBV12-3/TRBV12-4,13,ASSYQTGRSYEQY
TRBJ1-5,TRBV7-9,11,ASSFGFHQPQH
TRBJ2-7,TRBV28,13,ASSRTGSSHYEQY
TRBJ2-2,TRBV6-1,12,ASSPGRATGELF
TRBJ2-3,TRBV20-1,12,SARGLAPADTQY
TRBJ1-6,TRBV20-1,11,SAQGQANSPLQ
TRBJ2-1,TRBV28,12,ASIPGGGRNEQF
TRBJ2-7,TRBV24-1,11,ATSRTGYYEQY
TRBJ2-4,TRBV7-9,14,ASSLETRSLKNIQY
TRBJ2-7,TRBV19,13,ASSVGIGFTYEQY
TRBJ2-1,TRBV11-2,19,ASSLFARWGLLARSYNEQF